This T cell receptor (beta chain) appears in the sequencing data of a study of T cell changes during pregnancy in multiple sclerosis. The CDR3 spans 16 residues. Germline V lookup: CDR1 MNHEY, CDR2 SMNVEV (reference sequence). The V gene end was trimmed by 4 bases and the J gene end by 5 bases; junction bases not matched to a gene: 13. Generated by immunoSEQ multiplex PCR, the TCRdb table keeps only in-frame clones and is missing some. The profile covers about 46,000 clones, with less than 95% appearing a single time and about 2.6% taken by the ten largest. This sequence joins TRBV27 and TRBJ2-5, with 7 bases that match TRBD2. The TCR was taken from a female donor with multiple sclerosis, enrolled in a pregnancy study. The starting material was CD8+ T cells from peripheral blood mononuclear cells, obtained in the second trimester of pregnancy. The CDR3 nucleotides are TGTGCCAGCAGTTGGGGATCCGGGAGGTTCCAGGAGACCCAGTACTTC. Its translation: CASSWGSGRFQETQYF.